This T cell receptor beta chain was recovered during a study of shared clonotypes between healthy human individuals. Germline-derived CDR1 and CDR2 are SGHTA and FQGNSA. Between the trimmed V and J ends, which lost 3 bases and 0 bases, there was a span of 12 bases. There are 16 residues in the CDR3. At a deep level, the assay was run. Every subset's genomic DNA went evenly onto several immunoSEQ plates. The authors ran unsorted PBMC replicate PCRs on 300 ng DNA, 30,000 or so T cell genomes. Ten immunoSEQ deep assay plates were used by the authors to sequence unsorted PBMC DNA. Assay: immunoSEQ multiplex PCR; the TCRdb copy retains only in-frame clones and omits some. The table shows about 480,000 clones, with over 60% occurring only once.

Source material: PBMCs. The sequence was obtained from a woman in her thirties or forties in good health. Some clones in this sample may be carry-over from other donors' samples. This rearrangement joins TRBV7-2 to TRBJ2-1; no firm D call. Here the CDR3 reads CASSFQTGSSYNEQFF. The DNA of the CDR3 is TGTGCCAGCAGCTTCCAGACCGGAAGCTCCTACAATGAGCAGTTCTTC. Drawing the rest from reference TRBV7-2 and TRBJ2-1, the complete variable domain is GAGVSQSPSNKVTEKGKDVELRCDPISGHTALYWYRQSLGQGLEFLIYFQGNSAPDKSGLPSDRFSAERTGGSVSTLTIQRTQQEDSAVYLCASSFQTGSSYNEQFFGPGTRLTVL.